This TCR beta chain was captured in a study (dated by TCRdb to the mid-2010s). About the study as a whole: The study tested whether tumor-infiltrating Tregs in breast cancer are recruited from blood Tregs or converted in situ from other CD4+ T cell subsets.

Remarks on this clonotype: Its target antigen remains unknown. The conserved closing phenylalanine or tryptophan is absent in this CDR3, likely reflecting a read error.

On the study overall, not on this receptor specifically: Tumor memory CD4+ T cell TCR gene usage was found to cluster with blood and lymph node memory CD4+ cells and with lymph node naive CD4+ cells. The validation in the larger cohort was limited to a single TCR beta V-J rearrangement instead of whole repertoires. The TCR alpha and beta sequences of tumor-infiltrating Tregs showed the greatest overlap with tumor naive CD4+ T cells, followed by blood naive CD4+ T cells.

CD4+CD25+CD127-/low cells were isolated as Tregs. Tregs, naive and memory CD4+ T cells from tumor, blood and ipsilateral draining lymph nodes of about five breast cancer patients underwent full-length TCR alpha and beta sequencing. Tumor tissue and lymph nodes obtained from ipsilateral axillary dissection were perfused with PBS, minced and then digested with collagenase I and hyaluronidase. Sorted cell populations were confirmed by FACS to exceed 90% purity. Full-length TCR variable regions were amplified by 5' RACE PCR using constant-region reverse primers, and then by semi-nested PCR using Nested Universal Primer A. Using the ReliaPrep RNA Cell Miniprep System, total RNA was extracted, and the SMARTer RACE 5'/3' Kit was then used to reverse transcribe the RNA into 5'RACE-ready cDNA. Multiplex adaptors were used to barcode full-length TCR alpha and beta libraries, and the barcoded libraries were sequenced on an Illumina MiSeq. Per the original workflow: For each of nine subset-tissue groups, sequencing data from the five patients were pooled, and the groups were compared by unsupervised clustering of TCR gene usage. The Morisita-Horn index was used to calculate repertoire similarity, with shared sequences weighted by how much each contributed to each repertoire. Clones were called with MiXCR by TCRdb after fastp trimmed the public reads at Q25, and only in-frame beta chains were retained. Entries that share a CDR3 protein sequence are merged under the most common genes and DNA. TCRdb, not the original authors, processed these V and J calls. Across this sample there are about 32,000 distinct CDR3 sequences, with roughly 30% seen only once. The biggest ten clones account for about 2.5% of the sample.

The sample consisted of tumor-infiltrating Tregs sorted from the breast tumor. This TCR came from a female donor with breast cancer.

The CDR3 is CASSFRATATNGKLFL. The bases are TGTGCCAGCAGCTTCCGGGCGACTGCAACTAATGGAAAACTGTTTCTT. The sequence joins TRBV7-8 to TRBJ1-4; the D gene remains uncertain. CDR1 and CDR2 (SGHVS, FQNEAQ) derive from the germline V gene. Both ends counted, the CDR3 spans 16 residues. The kept DNA is CDR3 alone, 48 bases in frame from the first base.